Listed below are T cell receptor beta chains from one sample, sequenced in a study of spatial heterogeneity in lung cancer. Each CDR3 protein gets one entry after TCRdb re-called the 5' RACE reads with MiXCR. The sample yields around 13,000 distinct CDR3 sequences, less than 8% seen once. The sample in question was lung tumor tissue, obtained at surgery. The receptors were gathered from a female donor with early-stage non-small cell lung cancer. CDR3s include the opening cysteine and the closing phenylalanine or tryptophan. Each record gives: CDR3 protein, CDR3 DNA, clone size, V gene, D gene, J gene. A D gene is named only where the DNA matches it firmly. Not every row has a clone size; where given, it reads once, few, many or a size class.

CASSYAGTDTQYF TGTGCCAGCAGTTACGCGGGCACAGATACGCAGTATTTT many TRBV6-2/TRBV6-3 - TRBJ2-3
CASSTRTSNTDTQYF TGTGCCAGTAGTACACGGACTTCCAACACAGATACGCAGTATTTT many TRBV19 - TRBJ2-3
CASSLEAAGGDEQFF TGTGCCAGCAGCTTAGAGGCGGCGGGAGGCGATGAGCAGTTCTTC many TRBV7-9 TRBD2 TRBJ2-1
CASSLWQKETQYF TGTGCCAGCAGTTTATGGCAAAAAGAGACCCAGTACTTC many TRBV27 - TRBJ2-5
CASSLGRGNTEAFF TGTGCCAGCAGCTTAGGAAGGGGGAACACTGAAGCTTTCTTT - TRBV7-8 - TRBJ1-1
CASSPASTSEKLFF TGCGCCAGCAGCCCAGCTAGTACATCCGAAAAACTGTTTTTT - TRBV5-1 - TRBJ1-4
CSARGKPGQSLYGYTF TGCAGTGCTAGAGGTAAACCGGGACAGTCCCTCTATGGCTACACCTTC medium-sized TRBV20-1 TRBD1 TRBJ1-2
CASRDLFGTQYF TGTGCCAGTAGGGATCTGTTCGGTACGCAGTATTTT - TRBV6-5 - TRBJ2-3
CASGLVLHDRMGSKQFF TGTGCTAGTGGTTTGGTACTCCACGACAGGATGGGGTCGAAGCAGTTCTTC medium-sized TRBV12-5 - TRBJ2-1
CASRIGPHTYEQYF TGTGCCAGCAGGATAGGCCCACATACCTACGAGCAGTACTTC many TRBV6-2/TRBV6-3 - TRBJ2-7
CASSLRGITYEQYF TGTGCCAGCAGCTTAAGGGGGATTACCTACGAGCAGTACTTC medium-sized TRBV7-2 - TRBJ2-7
CASSTGGLADSYEQYF TGCGCCAGCAGCACGGGGGGACTAGCGGACTCCTACGAGCAGTACTTC many TRBV5-1 TRBD2 TRBJ2-7
CASSLPAGGPVRYF TGCGCCAGCAGCTTGCCCGCGGGAGGGCCCGTTCGGTATTTT many TRBV5-1 TRBD2 TRBJ2-3
CASSLARTTGSEKLFF TGTGCCAGCTCACTAGCGAGAACGACAGGTAGCGAAAAACTGTTTTTT many TRBV18 - TRBJ1-4
CAWSVEAGVYEQYF TGTGCCTGGAGTGTTGAAGCGGGTGTCTACGAGCAGTACTTC many TRBV30 - TRBJ2-7
CASSLFNEQFF TGTGCCAGCAGCTTATTCAATGAGCAGTTCTTC many TRBV7-2 - TRBJ2-1
CAWDRGSNQPQHF TGTGCCTGGGACCGGGGATCCAATCAGCCCCAGCATTTT many TRBV30 - TRBJ1-5
CASSPRIETQYF TGTGCCAGCAGTCCCCGAATAGAGACCCAGTACTTC few TRBV12-3/TRBV12-4 - TRBJ2-5
CASSYGGRGLNTEAFF TGTGCCAGCAGTTACGGTGGCAGGGGTTTGAACACTGAAGCTTTCTTT large TRBV6-5 - TRBJ1-1
CASSFRPNTDTQYF TGCGCCAGCAGCTTTCGACCCAACACAGATACGCAGTATTTT many TRBV5-1 - TRBJ2-3
CASSRNGDEKLFF TGTGCCAGCAGCCGGAACGGAGACGAAAAACTGTTTTTT - TRBV6-5 - TRBJ1-4
CASSLVGDTQYF TGTGCCAGCAGCTTAGTGGGAGATACGCAGTATTTT - TRBV7-9 - TRBJ2-3
CASSQEGRVTEAFF TGTGCCAGCAGCCAAGAAGGCAGGGTCACTGAAGCTTTCTTT many TRBV3-1 - TRBJ1-1
CASSVGQGNTIYF TGTGCCAGCAGTGTGGGGCAAGGAAACACCATATATTTT medium-sized TRBV2 - TRBJ1-3
CASSQTQGAREQYF TGCGCCAGCAGCCAAACACAGGGGGCGAGGGAGCAGTACTTC many TRBV4-1 TRBD1 TRBJ2-7
CASRFVVAGGLQETQYF TGTGCCAGCAGATTTGTAGTAGCGGGGGGGCTTCAAGAGACCCAGTACTTC - TRBV6-5 TRBD2 TRBJ2-5
CASSRETQYF TGTGCCAGCAGCAGGGAGACCCAGTACTTC many TRBV7-2 - TRBJ2-5
CASGVQGGGSNYGYTF TGTGCCAGCGGAGTGCAGGGCGGAGGATCTAACTATGGCTACACCTTC medium-sized TRBV12-3/TRBV12-4 - TRBJ1-2
CASSQGTGNEKLFF TGTGCCAGCAGCCAAGGGACAGGGAATGAAAAACTGTTTTTT many TRBV12-3/TRBV12-4 TRBD1 TRBJ1-4
CASSSYTGASNTEAFF TGCGCCAGCAGCTCATACACGGGGGCTTCGAACACTGAAGCTTTCTTT many TRBV5-1 - TRBJ1-1
CASSQTAKNIQYF TGTGCCAGCAGCCAGACAGCCAAAAACATTCAGTACTTC many TRBV5-5 - TRBJ2-4
CASSLRGLAGGTDTQYF TGTGCCAGCAGTTTAAGGGGACTAGCGGGAGGGACAGATACGCAGTATTTT medium-sized TRBV28 TRBD2 TRBJ2-3
CASSLVGPRTEAFF TGTGCCAGCAGCTTAGTGGGCCCGCGCACTGAAGCTTTCTTT medium-sized TRBV7-2 - TRBJ1-1
CAWSGNLGQGSGYTF TGTGCCTGGAGTGGTAATCTGGGACAGGGCAGTGGCTACACCTTC few TRBV30 TRBD1 TRBJ1-2
CASSQANTEAFF TGTGCCAGCAGCCAGGCAAACACTGAAGCTTTCTTT many TRBV3-1 - TRBJ1-1
CASSYGANIQYF TGTGCCAGCAGCTACGGGGCAAACATTCAGTACTTC many TRBV7-9 - TRBJ2-4
CSARSGTSGYYEQYF TGCAGTGCTAGATCGGGGACTAGCGGCTACTACGAGCAGTACTTC many TRBV20-1 TRBD2 TRBJ2-7
CASSSLGDTQYF TGTGCCAGCAGCAGCCTTGGAGATACGCAGTATTTT medium-sized TRBV7-9 - TRBJ2-3
CASSPGLATDTQYF TGCGCCAGCAGCCCGGGACTAGCGACAGATACGCAGTATTTT many TRBV5-1 TRBD2 TRBJ2-3
CASSQSGGYGYTF TGTGCCAGCAGCCAATCAGGCGGCTATGGCTACACCTTC many TRBV3-1 - TRBJ1-2
CSARDRVVNTEAFF TGCAGTGCTAGAGACAGGGTGGTGAACACTGAAGCTTTCTTT many TRBV20-1 - TRBJ1-1
CASSLLGSLYGYTF TGTGCCAGCAGCCTATTGGGGAGCCTATATGGCTACACCTTC many TRBV7-2 - TRBJ1-2
CASSKDRGGNQPQHF TGTGCCAGCAGCAAGGACAGGGGAGGCAATCAGCCCCAGCATTTT many TRBV7-2 TRBD1 TRBJ1-5
CASSLASANEQFF TGCGCCAGCAGCTTGGCGAGCGCCAATGAGCAGTTCTTC many TRBV5-1 - TRBJ2-1
CASSRDRMAGANVLTF TGTGCCAGCAGCCGGGACAGGATGGCTGGGGCCAACGTCCTGACTTTC many TRBV27 TRBD1 TRBJ2-6
CASSPSLAGGPHEQYF TGTGCCAGCAGCCCTAGTTTAGCGGGAGGGCCCCACGAGCAGTACTTC many TRBV7-2 TRBD2 TRBJ2-7
CSVAPGGFTQYF TGCAGCGTTGCTCCGGGAGGTTTTACGCAGTATTTT many TRBV29-1 TRBD2 TRBJ2-3
CASPGMTGELFF TGTGCCAGCCCCGGGATGACCGGGGAGCTGTTTTTT medium-sized TRBV2 - TRBJ2-2
CASSSRQGENIQYF TGTGCCAGCAGCTCCCGACAGGGTGAAAACATTCAGTACTTC many TRBV7-2 TRBD1 TRBJ2-4
CASSSQGQFYGYTF TGTGCCAGCAGTTCACAGGGGCAGTTCTATGGCTACACCTTC many TRBV28 TRBD1 TRBJ1-2
CASSFGIQETQYF TGTGCCAGCAGCTTTGGGATCCAAGAGACCCAGTACTTC many TRBV7-2 - TRBJ2-5
CSARLAGAKNIQYF TGCAGTGCTAGACTAGCGGGAGCCAAAAACATTCAGTACTTC - TRBV20-1 TRBD2 TRBJ2-4
CASSLERSGEQFF TGTGCCAGCAGCTTAGAGCGGTCGGGTGAGCAGTTCTTC many TRBV7-3 - TRBJ2-1
CSARGPHSGSGNTGELFF TGCAGTGCTAGAGGGCCGCATAGTGGAAGTGGGAACACCGGGGAGCTGTTTTTT medium-sized TRBV20-1 - TRBJ2-2
CSVEDGANEQYF TGCAGCGTTGAAGACGGGGCGAACGAGCAGTACTTC many TRBV29-1 - TRBJ2-7
CSAPRRGAYEQYF TGCAGTGCTCCTCGGAGGGGGGCCTACGAGCAGTACTTC medium-sized TRBV20-1 - TRBJ2-7
CASSRSGSRVIDTQYF TGTGCCAGCAGCCGTAGCGGGAGTAGGGTTATAGATACGCAGTATTTT many TRBV7-2 TRBD2 TRBJ2-3
CASSYSRAEAFF TGTGCCAGCAGTTACTCGAGGGCTGAAGCTTTCTTT many TRBV6-5 - TRBJ1-1
CASSQTGTGANVLTF TGTGCCAGCAGCCAAACAGGGACTGGGGCCAACGTCCTGACTTTC many TRBV7-3 - TRBJ2-6